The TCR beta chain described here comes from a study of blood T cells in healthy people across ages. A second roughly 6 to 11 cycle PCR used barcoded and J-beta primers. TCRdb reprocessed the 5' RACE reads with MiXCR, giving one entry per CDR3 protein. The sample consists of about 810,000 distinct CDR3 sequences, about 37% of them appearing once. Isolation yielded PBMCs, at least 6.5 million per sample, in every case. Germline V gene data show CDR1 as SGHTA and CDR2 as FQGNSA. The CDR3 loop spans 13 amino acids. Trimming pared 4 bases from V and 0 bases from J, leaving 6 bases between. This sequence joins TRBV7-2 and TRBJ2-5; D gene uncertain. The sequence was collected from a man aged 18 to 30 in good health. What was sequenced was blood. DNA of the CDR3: TGTGCCAGCAGCTCGAACAACCAAGAGACCCAGTACTTC. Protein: CASSSNNQETQYF. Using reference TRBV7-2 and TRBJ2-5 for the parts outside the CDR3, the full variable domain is GAGVSQSPSNKVTEKGKDVELRCDPISGHTALYWYRQSLGQGLEFLIYFQGNSAPDKSGLPSDRFSAERTGGSVSTLTIQRTQQEDSAVYLCASSSNNQETQYFGPGTRLLVL.